This T cell receptor (beta chain) is from a study of blood T cell repertoires in COVID-19. Study details: Some COVID-19 samples were acute and others convalescent; all came from the United States, Italy and Spain.

Using immunoSEQ multiplex PCR, the repertoire was profiled, and TCRdb retains in-frame clones only, with some absent. Of about 56,000 clones in the sample, about four fifths were seen once. This clone has just one count. Trimming stripped 0 bases from V and 5 bases from J, with 14 bases between. Per the germline V gene, CDR1 is SGHNT and CDR2 is YYREEE (reference sequence). The length of the CDR3 is 15 residues. Material for sequencing was peripheral blood. The rearrangement links TRBV5-4 to TRBJ2-5; no definite D call. The sequence was collected from a man aged 55 to 70 with COVID-19, enrolled during active disease. CDR3 sequence (DNA): TGTGCCAGCAGCTTGGCCGTCCTAGATATCGAGACCCAGTACTTC. Its translation: CASSLAVLDIETQYF.